This T cell receptor (beta chain) was retrieved from a study of cytomegalovirus exposure and HLA in healthy donors. CDR1 is LGHNA and CDR2 is YSLEER in the germline V gene. This CDR3 region has 20 residues. V shed 0 bases and J 3 bases; nucleotides not matched to a gene: 16. PCR amplification relied on 60 Vbeta primers (plus 13 Jbeta primers). Some clones are missing from TCRdb's copy, which holds only in-frame ones; the method was immunoSEQ multiplex PCR. Among around 140,000 clones listed, approximately 80% were seen once. The table lists this clone with a few counts. What it binds is not known. The study's findings and limits: In vitro testing confirmed a few CMV-associated chains as specific for CMV antigens.

V and J are TRBV4-3 and TRBJ2-7; 11 bases align to TRBD2. The TCR sequence derives from a man aged 40-55 years in good health and CMV-seronegative. What was sequenced was PBMCs. CDR3 protein: CASSQDGRRSSGGRNYEQYF. As DNA, the CDR3 is TGCGCCAGCAGCCAAGATGGCCGGAGATCTAGCGGGGGGCGAAACTACGAGCAGTACTTC.